What follows describes a single T cell receptor (beta chain). Repertoires were generated with immunoSEQ multiplex PCR, while TCRdb's copy carries only in-frame clones and drops some. The table records tens of thousands of clones, more than 60% of them present only once. The CDR3 is made up of 18 amino acids. Germline V gene sequence: CDR1 MNHEY, CDR2 SMNVEV (reference sequence). Unmatched junction bases numbered 14, after V lost 5 bases and J lost 0 bases. This sample is drawn from a study of neoadjuvant anti-PD-1 for oral cavity cancer. The specimen comprised PBMCs, sampled before nivolumab (anti-PD-1) treatment. The rearrangement links TRBV27 to TRBJ2-3; 7 bases are a match to TRBD1. This clonotype was sampled from a person aged 35-79 years with oral cavity squamous cell carcinoma. The CDR3 nucleotides read TGTGCCAGCAGTAAACCGGGACAGTCTGTCCTTAGCACAGATACGCAGTATTTT. Protein product: CASSKPGQSVLSTDTQYF.